This T cell receptor (beta chain) originates from a study of T cell responses to AZD1222 COVID-19 vaccine. Worth noting for this clone: Its antigen is unidentified.

Overall study results and limits: Researchers took repertoire samples only after the peak T cell response had come. Donors were largely white British and mainly female; clonal diversity was possibly underestimated. Vaccination with two AZD1222 doses was followed by a rise in Spike-specific TCR breadth and depth.

Germline values: CDR1 SNHLY, CDR2 FYNNEI. CDR3 length equals 14 residues. Trimming shortened V by 6 bases and J by 0 bases, and 12 bases separated the two germline ends. Sequencing was performed with immunoSEQ multiplex PCR; in TCRdb, only in-frame clones are kept and a portion is missing. The sample yields some 170,000 clones, roughly 91% seen once. This rearrangement joins TRBV2 to TRBJ2-7, with D possibly being TRBD2 (5 bases). The sequence came from an adult in good health. The input for sequencing was peripheral blood, taken on day 0 of AZD1222 vaccination. The chain's CDR3 is CASRSRGSSYEQYF. The CDR3 bases are TGTGCCAGCAGGAGCCGGGGTTCCTCCTACGAGCAGTACTTC. The variable domain in full, with the rest retrieved from reference TRBV2 and TRBJ2-7, is EPEVTQTPSHQVTQMGQEVILRCVPISNHLYFYWYRQILGQKVEFLVSFYNNEISEKSEIFDDQFSVERPDGSNFTLKIRSTKLEDSAMYFCASRSRGSSYEQYFGPGTRLTVT.